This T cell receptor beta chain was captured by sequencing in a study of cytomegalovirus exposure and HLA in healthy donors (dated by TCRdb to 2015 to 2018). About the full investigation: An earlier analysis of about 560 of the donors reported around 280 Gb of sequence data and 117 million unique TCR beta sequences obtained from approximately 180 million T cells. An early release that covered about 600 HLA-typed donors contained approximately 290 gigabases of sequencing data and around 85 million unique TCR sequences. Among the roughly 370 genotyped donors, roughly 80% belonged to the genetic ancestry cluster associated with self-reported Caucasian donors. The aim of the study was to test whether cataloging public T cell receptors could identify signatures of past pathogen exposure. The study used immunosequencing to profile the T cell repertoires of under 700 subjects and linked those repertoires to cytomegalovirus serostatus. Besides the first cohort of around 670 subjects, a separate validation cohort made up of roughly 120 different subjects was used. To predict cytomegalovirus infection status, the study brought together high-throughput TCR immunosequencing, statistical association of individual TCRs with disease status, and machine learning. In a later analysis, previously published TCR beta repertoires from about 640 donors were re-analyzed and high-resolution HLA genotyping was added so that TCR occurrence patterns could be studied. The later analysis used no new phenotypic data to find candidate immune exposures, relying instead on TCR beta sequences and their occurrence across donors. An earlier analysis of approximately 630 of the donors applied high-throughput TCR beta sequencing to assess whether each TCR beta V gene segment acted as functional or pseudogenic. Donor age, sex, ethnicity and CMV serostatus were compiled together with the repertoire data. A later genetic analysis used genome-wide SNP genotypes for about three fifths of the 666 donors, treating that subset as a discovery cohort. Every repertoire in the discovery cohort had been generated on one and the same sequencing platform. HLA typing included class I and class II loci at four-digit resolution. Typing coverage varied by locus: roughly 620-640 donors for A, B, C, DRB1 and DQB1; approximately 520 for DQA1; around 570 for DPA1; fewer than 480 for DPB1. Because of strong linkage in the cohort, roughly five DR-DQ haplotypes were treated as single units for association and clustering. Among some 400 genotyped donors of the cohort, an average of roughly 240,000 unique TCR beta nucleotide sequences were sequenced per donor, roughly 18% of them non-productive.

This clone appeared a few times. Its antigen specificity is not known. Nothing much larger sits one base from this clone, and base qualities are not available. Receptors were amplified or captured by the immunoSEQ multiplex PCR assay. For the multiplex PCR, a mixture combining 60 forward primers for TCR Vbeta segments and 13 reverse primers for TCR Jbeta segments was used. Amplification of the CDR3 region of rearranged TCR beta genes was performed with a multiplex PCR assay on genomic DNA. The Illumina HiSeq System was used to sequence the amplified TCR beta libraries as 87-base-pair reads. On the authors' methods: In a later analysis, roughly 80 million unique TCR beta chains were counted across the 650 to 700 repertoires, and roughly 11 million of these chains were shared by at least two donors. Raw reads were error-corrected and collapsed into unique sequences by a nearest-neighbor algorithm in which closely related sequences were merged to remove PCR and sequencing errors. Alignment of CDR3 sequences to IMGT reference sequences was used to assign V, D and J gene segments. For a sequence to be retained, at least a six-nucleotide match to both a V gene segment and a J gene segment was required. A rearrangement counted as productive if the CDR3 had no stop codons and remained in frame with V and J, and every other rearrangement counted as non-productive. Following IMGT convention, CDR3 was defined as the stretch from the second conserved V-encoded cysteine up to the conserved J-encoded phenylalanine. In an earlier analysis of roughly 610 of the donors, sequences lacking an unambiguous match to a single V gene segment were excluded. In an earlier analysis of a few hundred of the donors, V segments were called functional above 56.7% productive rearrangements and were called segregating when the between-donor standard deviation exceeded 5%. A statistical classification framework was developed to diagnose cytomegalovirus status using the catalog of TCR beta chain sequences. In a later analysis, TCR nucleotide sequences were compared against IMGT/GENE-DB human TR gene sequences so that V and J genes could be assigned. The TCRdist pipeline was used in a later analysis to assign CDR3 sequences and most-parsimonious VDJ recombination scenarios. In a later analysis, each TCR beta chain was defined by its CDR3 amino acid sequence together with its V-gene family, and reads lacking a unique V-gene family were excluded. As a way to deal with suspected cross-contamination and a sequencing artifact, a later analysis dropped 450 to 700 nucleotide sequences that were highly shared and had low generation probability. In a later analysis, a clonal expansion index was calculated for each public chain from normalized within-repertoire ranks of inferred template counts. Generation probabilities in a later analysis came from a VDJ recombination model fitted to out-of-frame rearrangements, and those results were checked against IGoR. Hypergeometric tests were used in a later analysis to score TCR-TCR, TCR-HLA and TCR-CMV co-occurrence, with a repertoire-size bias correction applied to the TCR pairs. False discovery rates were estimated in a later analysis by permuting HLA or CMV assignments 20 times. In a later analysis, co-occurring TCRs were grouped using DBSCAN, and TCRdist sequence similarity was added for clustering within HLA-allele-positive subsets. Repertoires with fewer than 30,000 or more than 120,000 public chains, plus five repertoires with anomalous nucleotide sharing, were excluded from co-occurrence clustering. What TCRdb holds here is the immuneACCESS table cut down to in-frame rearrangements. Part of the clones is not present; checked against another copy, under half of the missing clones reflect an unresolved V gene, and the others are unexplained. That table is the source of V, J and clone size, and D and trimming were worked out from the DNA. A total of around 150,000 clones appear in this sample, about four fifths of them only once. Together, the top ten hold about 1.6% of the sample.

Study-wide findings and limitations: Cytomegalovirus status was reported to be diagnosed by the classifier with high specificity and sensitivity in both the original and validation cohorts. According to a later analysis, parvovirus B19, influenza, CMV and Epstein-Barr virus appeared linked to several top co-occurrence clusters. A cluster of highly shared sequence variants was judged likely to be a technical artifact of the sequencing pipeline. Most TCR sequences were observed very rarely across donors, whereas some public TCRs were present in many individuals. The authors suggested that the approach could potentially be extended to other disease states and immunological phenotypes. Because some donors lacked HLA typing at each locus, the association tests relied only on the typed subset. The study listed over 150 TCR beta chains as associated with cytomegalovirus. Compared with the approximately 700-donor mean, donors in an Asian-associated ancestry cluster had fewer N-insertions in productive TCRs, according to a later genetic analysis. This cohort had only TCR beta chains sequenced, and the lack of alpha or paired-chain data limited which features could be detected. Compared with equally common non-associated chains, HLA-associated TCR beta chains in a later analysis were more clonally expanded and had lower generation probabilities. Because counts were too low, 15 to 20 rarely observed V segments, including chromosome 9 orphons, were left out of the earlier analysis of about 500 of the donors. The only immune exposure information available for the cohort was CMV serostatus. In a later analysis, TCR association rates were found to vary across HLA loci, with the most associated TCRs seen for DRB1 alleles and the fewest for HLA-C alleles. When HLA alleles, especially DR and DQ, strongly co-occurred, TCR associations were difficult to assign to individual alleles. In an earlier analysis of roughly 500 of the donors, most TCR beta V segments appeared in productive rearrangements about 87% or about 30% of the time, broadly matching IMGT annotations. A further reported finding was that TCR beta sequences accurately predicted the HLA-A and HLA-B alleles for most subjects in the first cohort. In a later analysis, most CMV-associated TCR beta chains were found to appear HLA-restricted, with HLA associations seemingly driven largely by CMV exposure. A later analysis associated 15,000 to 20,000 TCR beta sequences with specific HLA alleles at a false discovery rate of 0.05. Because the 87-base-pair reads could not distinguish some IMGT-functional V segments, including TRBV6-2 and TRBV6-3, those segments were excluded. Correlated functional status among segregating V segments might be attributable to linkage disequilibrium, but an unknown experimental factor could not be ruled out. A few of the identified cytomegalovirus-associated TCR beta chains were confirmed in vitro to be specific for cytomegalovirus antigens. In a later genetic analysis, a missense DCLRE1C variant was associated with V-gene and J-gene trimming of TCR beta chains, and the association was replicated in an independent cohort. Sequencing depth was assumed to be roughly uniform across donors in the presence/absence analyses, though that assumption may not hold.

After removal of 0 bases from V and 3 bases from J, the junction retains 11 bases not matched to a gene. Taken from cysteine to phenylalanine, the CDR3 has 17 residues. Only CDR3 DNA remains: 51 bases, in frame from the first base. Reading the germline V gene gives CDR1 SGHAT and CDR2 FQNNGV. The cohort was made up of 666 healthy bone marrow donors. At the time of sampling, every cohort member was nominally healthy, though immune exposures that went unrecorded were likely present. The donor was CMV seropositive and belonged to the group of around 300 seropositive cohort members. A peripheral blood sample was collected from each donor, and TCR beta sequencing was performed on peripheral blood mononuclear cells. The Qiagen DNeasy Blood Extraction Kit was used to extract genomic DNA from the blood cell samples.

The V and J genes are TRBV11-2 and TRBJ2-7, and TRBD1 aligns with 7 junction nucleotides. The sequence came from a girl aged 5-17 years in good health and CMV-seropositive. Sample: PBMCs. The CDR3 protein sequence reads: CASSLEGWGQKSYEQYF. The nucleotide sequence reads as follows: TGTGCCAGCAGCTTAGAAGGTTGGGGACAGAAGAGCTACGAGCAGTACTTC.